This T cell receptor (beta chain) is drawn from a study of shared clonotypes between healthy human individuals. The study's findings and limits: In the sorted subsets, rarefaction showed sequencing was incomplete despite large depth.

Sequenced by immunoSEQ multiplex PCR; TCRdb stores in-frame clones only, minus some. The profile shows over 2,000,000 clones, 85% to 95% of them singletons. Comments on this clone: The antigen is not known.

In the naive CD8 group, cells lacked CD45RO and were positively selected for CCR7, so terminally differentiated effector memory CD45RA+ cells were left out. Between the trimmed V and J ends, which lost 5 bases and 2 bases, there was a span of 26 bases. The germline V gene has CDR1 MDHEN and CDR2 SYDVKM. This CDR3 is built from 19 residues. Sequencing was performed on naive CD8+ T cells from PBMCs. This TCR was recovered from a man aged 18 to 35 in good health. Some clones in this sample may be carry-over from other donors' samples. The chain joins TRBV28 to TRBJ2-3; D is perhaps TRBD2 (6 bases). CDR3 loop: CASSHGTPRAEKNTDTQYF. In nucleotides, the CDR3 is TGTGCCAGCAGTCATGGGACTCCTAGAGCAGAAAAGAACACAGATACGCAGTATTTT.